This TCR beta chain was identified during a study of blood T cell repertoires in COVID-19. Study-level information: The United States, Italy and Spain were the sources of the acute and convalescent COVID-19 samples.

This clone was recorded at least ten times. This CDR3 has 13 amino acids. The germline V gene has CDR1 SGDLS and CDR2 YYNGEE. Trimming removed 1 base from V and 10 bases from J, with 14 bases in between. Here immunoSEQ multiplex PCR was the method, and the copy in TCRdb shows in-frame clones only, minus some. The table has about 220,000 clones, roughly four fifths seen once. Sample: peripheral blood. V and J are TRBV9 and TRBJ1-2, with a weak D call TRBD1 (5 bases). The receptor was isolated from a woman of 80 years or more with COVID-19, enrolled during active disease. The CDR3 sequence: CASSVRLQGTYTF. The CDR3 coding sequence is TGTGCCAGCAGCGTAAGGCTTCAGGGTACCTACACCTTC.